This T cell receptor (beta chain) derives from a study of CD8+ T cells in alopecia areata. The overall study: Each of the treated patients was given oral tofacitinib, 5 to 10 mg twice daily, for moderate-to-severe alopecia areata.

The CDR3 covers 14 residues. V was trimmed by 4 bases and J by 9 bases, leaving 20 bases between them. In germline, CDR1 is SGHRS, CDR2 YFSETQ. Sequencing relied on a cDNA template that was reverse transcribed from extracted RNA. Sequenced by immunoSEQ multiplex PCR; TCRdb stores in-frame clones only, minus some. The table shows around 100,000 clones, with about 40% occurring only once. PBMCs were stained for CD3, CD4 and CD8, and CD4+ and CD8+ T cells were sorted. Material: CD4+ T cells sorted from blood. The clonotype was recovered from a human donor with alopecia areata. The V and J genes are TRBV5-1 and TRBJ2-7; D is uncertain. Here the CDR3 reads CASSDDGQARRQYF. Here the CDR3 DNA reads TGCGCCAGCAGCGACGATGGCCAGGCCAGAAGGCAGTACTTC.